This TCR beta chain was sequenced for a study of cytomegalovirus exposure and HLA in healthy donors. The wider study: The 100 to 150 validation repertoires matched the 500 to 750 first-cohort repertoires in platform, a later analysis reported.

Concerning this clone: Its antigen is unidentified.

The donors were members of the validation cohort, which comprised 120 subjects and was separate from the first cohort of about 700 subjects. General observations from the study: Most TCR sequences showed up rarely, but some public TCRs showed up in many donors.

Generated by immunoSEQ multiplex PCR, the TCRdb table keeps only in-frame clones and is missing some. The data contain roughly 65,000 clones, roughly nine tenths of them seen just once; the ten biggest clones take up 3.1%. The germline V gene has CDR1 MDHEN and CDR2 SYDVKM. The length of the CDR3 is 13 residues. V lost 10 bases to trimming and J lost 6 bases, with 16 bases between them. Material for sequencing was PBMCs. This TCR was recovered from a man aged 18 to 29 in good health and CMV-seronegative. V is TRBV28 and J is TRBJ2-4; D is perhaps TRBD1 (6 bases). CDR3 region: CATTTGQLNIQYF. Written as DNA, the CDR3 is TGTGCCACCACCACCGGACAGTTAAACATTCAGTACTTC.